This T cell receptor beta chain was captured in a study of cytomegalovirus exposure and HLA in healthy donors. At the level of the study: Prior work identified 120 million or so unique TCR beta sequences in roughly 190 million T cells.

This CDR3 has 12 residues. Germline trimming cut 7 bases from V and 4 bases from J; bases unmatched to any gene: 5. Germline V lookup: CDR1 SQVTM, CDR2 ANQGSEA. A note on this clone: What it binds is unknown.

The PCR had 60 Vbeta and 13 Jbeta primers. Measured with immunoSEQ multiplex PCR; TCRdb has only the in-frame clones, and not every one. The sample yields 95,000 to 100,000 clones, around 77% seen once. Study conclusions and caveats: TRBV6-2, TRBV6-3 and some other V segments were excluded as indistinguishable. Cytomegalovirus association was assigned to 170 or so TCR beta chains.

Nominally healthy donors provided the samples, though records likely missed some immune exposures. Sequenced sample: PBMCs. This clonotype was obtained from a female donor in good health and CMV-seronegative. V is TRBV29-1 and J is TRBJ1-2; the match to TRBD1 covers 8 bases. CDR3 bases: TGCAGCGAGCTTACAGGGGGCTATGGCTACACCTTC. Protein product: CSELTGGYGYTF. Complete variable domain (other parts from reference TRBV29-1 and TRBJ1-2): SAVISQKPSRDICQRGTSLTIQCQVDSQVTMMFWYRQQPGQSLTLIATANQGSEATYESGFVIDKFPISRPNLTFSTLTVSNMSPEDSSIYLCSELTGGYGYTFGSGTRLTVV.